This section outlines one TCR beta chain sequence together with its context. Original methodology: Filtering differed since immunoSEQ provided only junctions, with no quality scores. Profiled with immunoSEQ multiplex PCR; TCRdb holds only in-frame clones, not every one. For V, J and clone size, that table is used; D and trimming come from the DNA. The sample contains some 2.1 million clones, 95% of which appear only once. This sample was included in a study of shared clonotypes between healthy human individuals. The germline gives CDR1 LGHNA, CDR2 YSLEER. Germline trimming cut 0 bases from V and 15 bases from J; bases unmatched to any gene: 13. The CDR3 covers 15 residues.

This receptor was taken from a man aged 18 to 30 in good health. Sample: naive CD4+ T cells sorted from blood. Subset of the sample: CD45RA+ positively selected. The chain links TRBV4-3 to TRBJ2-1; 8 bases agree with TRBD2. The CDR3, as DNA: TGCGCCAGCAGCCAAGATGGGACTAGTCAAAGCGGTAGGTTCTTC. It is translated as CASSQDGTSQSGRFF.